The 31 T cell receptor beta chains in this list originate from one sample, sequenced in a study of cytomegalovirus exposure and HLA in healthy donors. Both 60 Vbeta primers and 13 Jbeta primers went into the PCR. Libraries were prepared by immunoSEQ multiplex PCR; TCRdb keeps only in-frame clonotypes and omits some of them. The sample consists of around 110,000 clones, around two thirds of them appearing once. The specimen was PBMCs. The source is a woman in her thirties or forties in good health and CMV-seropositive.

The chain carries TRBV18 and TRBJ2-5; D may be TRBD1 (6 bases). CDR3 length equals 11 residues. In germline, CDR1 is KGHSH, CDR2 LQKENI. V was shortened by 3 bases and J by 9 bases, with 8 bases between the two germline ends. The CDR3 loop is CASSPGAAQYF. For the CDR3, the DNA is TGTGCCAGCTCACCGGGGGCGGCCCAGTACTTC.

This sequence joins TRBV18 and TRBJ1-1, with D possibly being TRBD1 (5 bases). The CDR3 consists of 15 residues. V lost 6 bases, J lost 5 bases, and 19 bases lay in between. Germline V gives CDR1 KGHSH, CDR2 LQKENI. The CDR3: CASSRAGGMGTEAFF. CDR3 nucleotides: TGTGCCAGCTCGCGAGCGGGGGGAATGGGGACTGAAGCTTTCTTT.

The chain couples TRBV7-9 to TRBJ1-2; 7 bases map to TRBD1. Trimming took 3 bases from V and 0 from J; bases not matched to a gene: 4. The CDR3 is 15 amino acids. Germline CDR1 SEHNR, CDR2 FQNEAQ (reference sequence). CDR3 protein: CASSFGTAPNYGYTF. CDR3 bases: TGTGCCAGCAGCTTTGGGACAGCTCCTAACTATGGCTACACCTTC.

The rearrangement links TRBV7-9 to TRBJ2-1; the D is unclear. Trimming left V 2 bases short and J 8 bases short, with 19 bases between. Germline V CDR1 and CDR2: SEHNR, FQNEAQ (reference sequence). The CDR3 covers 16 residues. CDR3 amino acids: CASSLWVLSSTDEQFF. The CDR3 DNA follows: TGTGCCAGCAGCTTATGGGTATTATCGAGTACAGATGAGCAGTTCTTC.

The chain combines TRBV6-5 with TRBJ2-1; 7 bases are a match to TRBD2. The germline V gene encodes CDR1 MNHEY and CDR2 SVGAGI. The CDR3 runs to 14 residues. The ends lost 4 bases at V and 7 bases at J; junction bases unmatched: 7. In nucleotides, the CDR3 is TGTGCCAGCAGTTCCCGGGACTATCGTAATGAGCAGTTCTTC. Translated, it gives CASSSRDYRNEQFF.

The DNA for the CDR3 is TGTGCCAGCAGTTCTGCCGGGACTAGGGCCGAGCAGTACTTC. Residues: CASSSAGTRAEQYF. The chain couples TRBV28 to TRBJ2-7; 8 positions match TRBD2. The V and J ends lost 4 bases and 6 bases, in that order; junction bases with no gene match: 8. The CDR3 sequence is 14 residues long. The V gene's germline CDR1 is MDHEN and CDR2 SYDVKM.

J is TRBJ2-7 and V is TRBV5-1; perhaps TRBD1 as D (6 bases). The CDR3 consists of 13 residues. The germline V gene encodes CDR1 SGHRS and CDR2 YFSETQ. The V gene lost 0 bases and the J gene lost 6 bases, with 10 bases spanning the gap. The CDR3 DNA sequence: TGCGCCAGCAGCTTGGGCACAGGGCGCGAGCAGTACTTC. Protein sequence: CASSLGTGREQYF.

In its sample, this clone was seen once. The V and J genes are TRBV5-4 and TRBJ1-2, with TRBD1 as a possible D gene (5 bases). V gave up 1 base and J gave up 2 bases, with 9 bases separating them. In germline, CDR1 is SGHNT, CDR2 YYREEE (reference sequence). There are 14 residues in the CDR3. In DNA form, the CDR3 reads TGTGCCAGCAGCTTGTCGGGGGTGAACTATGGCTACACCTTC. Its translation is CASSLSGVNYGYTF.

A few counts support this clone. V usage is TRBV28 and J usage is TRBJ1-2; D not resolved. The germline CDR1 and CDR2 sequences are MDHEN and SYDVKM. This CDR3 comprises 15 residues. V lost 8 bases and J lost 4, with 20 bases in between. CDR3 in amino acids: CASRQEGSGVYGYTF. DNA of the CDR3: TGTGCCAGCCGCCAGGAGGGCAGCGGGGTCTATGGCTACACCTTC.

This chain links TRBV9 with TRBJ1-1; 9 positions agree with TRBD1. Germline loops: CDR1 SGDLS, CDR2 YYNGEE. The junction had 7 bases not matched to a gene; V was cut back by 0 bases and J by 4 bases. The CDR3 loop spans 16 amino acids. The CDR3 DNA reads TGTGCCAGCAGCGTAGGGACAGGGGCCACAATCACTGAAGCTTTCTTT. It is translated as CASSVGTGATITEAFF.

V is TRBV6-5 and J is TRBJ2-1, with 11 bases aligning to TRBD1. CDR1 is MNHEY, CDR2 SVGAGI, per germline. Germline trimming cut 8 bases from V and 8 bases from J; bases unmatched to any gene: 5. The CDR3 spans 13 residues. The CDR3 nucleotides read TGTGCCAGCGGGACAGGGGGTAACGATGAGCAGTTCTTC. Its translation: CASGTGGNDEQFF.

The genes are TRBV7-9 and TRBJ2-1, with 8 bases fitting TRBD2. V lost 8 bases to trimming and J lost 9 bases; unmatched junction nucleotides: 12. There are 14 residues in the CDR3. Germline assignment: CDR1 SEHNR and CDR2 FQNEAQ (reference sequence). CDR3 bases: TGTGCCAGCGCGGGTAGCGGGAAAGGAGGTGAGCAGTTCTTC. Residues: CASAGSGKGGEQFF.

The chain carries TRBV27 and TRBJ2-3; weak D call: TRBD1 (5 bases). CDR1 is MNHEY, CDR2 SMNVEV, per germline (reference sequence). This CDR3 has 16 residues. V lost 5 bases, J lost 2 bases, and 17 bases lay in between. The CDR3 here is CASSHRPVGSTDTQYF. The DNA for the CDR3 is TGTGCCAGCAGTCACAGGCCGGTGGGATCCACAGATACGCAGTATTTT.

This sequence joins TRBV15 and TRBJ2-1; 8 positions agree with TRBD2. V lost 8 bases to trimming and J lost 7 bases; unmatched junction nucleotides: 13. Germline V gene lookup returns CDR1 LNHNV and CDR2 YYDKDF (reference sequence). The CDR3 loop spans 15 amino acids. CDR3 bases: TGTGCCACCGCTTTGAGCGGGAGACTTGATAATGAGCAGTTCTTC. Translation: CATALSGRLDNEQFF.

The table lists this clone with a few counts. This sequence joins TRBV7-2 and TRBJ2-7; 11 nucleotides agree with TRBD2. This CDR3 has 18 amino acids. Germline CDR1 reads SGHTA; CDR2 reads FQGNSA. V shed 4 bases and J 0 bases; nucleotides not matched to a gene: 11. CDR3 coding DNA: TGTGCCAGCAGCTCGGGGACTAGCGGACTTGACAGCTCCTACGAGCAGTACTTC. It encodes CASSSGTSGLDSSYEQYF.

The chain employs TRBV21-1 and TRBJ2-7; TRBD2, the table's D call, was not compared with the DNA. TRBV21-1 represents a pseudogene. The CDR3 is 10 residues long. DNA of the CDR3: TGTGCCAGAGAGACCTACGAGCAGTACTTC. Translated: CARETYEQYF.

This clone came up a few times. CDR3 in DNA: TGTGCCACCAGCAGACTAGCGGGAGTTTTCTACAATGAGCAGTTCTTC. Residues: CATSRLAGVFYNEQFF. The gene calls are TRBV15 and TRBJ2-1; 10 bases line up with TRBD2. Trimming at V came to 2 bases and at J to 3 bases, leaving 4 bases not matched to a gene. The germline gives CDR1 LNHNV, CDR2 YYDKDF (reference sequence). This CDR3 has 16 residues.

This clone showed up just a few times. The chain has TRBV27 and TRBJ2-7; TRBD2 matches 10 bases. The CDR3 contains 19 residues. Germline V lookup: CDR1 MNHEY, CDR2 SMNVEV (reference sequence). V shed 6 bases and J 0 bases; nucleotides not matched to a gene: 17. CDR3: CASSLLASGSYRSSYEQYF. CDR3 coding DNA: TGTGCCAGCAGCCTCCTGGCTAGCGGGAGTTATCGGTCCTCCTACGAGCAGTACTTC.

This chain uses TRBV11-2 with TRBJ2-3; 10 bases fit TRBD2. Unmatched junction bases numbered 5, after V lost 5 bases and J lost 3 bases. This CDR3 contains 15 residues. The germline V gene has CDR1 SGHAT and CDR2 FQNNGV. The chain's CDR3 is CASSPGLAMTDTQYF. For the CDR3, the DNA is TGTGCCAGCAGCCCGGGACTAGCGATGACAGATACGCAGTATTTT.

V and J are TRBV28 and TRBJ2-7, with 13 bases matching TRBD2. There are 16 residues in the CDR3. CDR1 and CDR2 from the germline V gene are MDHEN and SYDVKM. Losses at the gene ends were 4 bases for V and 6 bases for J; bases not matched to a gene: 9. The CDR3 DNA sequence: TGTGCCAGCAGTTCTCCACCGGGACTAGCGGGACCCGAGCAGTACTTC. Its protein product is CASSSPPGLAGPEQYF.

This clone turned up a few times. The chain couples TRBV27 to TRBJ2-3, with 12 bases identical to TRBD2. The CDR3 spans 18 residues. Per germline, CDR1 MNHEY and CDR2 SMNVEV (reference sequence). V gave up 7 bases and J gave up 0 bases; unmatched junction bases: 11. This CDR3 is CASTFLAGGGFSTDTQYF. The CDR3 nucleotides are TGTGCCAGCACCTTCCTAGCGGGAGGGGGATTCAGCACAGATACGCAGTATTTT.

The gene calls are TRBV23-1 and TRBJ2-7; 10 nucleotides agree with TRBD1. TRBV23-1 is given ORF status, its function remaining uncertain. J was trimmed by 3 bases and V by 2 bases; bases with no gene match: 13. There are 18 residues in the CDR3. The CDR3 loop is CASSQGFNLGQGIYEQYF. CDR3 DNA sequence: TGCGCCAGCAGTCAAGGTTTCAACCTGGGACAGGGGATCTACGAGCAGTACTTC.

The chain employs TRBV21-1 and TRBJ1-1. TRBV21-1 represents a pseudogene. The CDR3 is made up of 19 amino acids. CDR3 sequence (DNA): TGTGCCAGCAGCAAGTATTTCCGGGACCCACCTTCCGGGGGCACTGAAGCTTTCTTT. Protein product: CASSKYFRDPPSGGTEAFF.

This clone showed up just a few times. The rearrangement links TRBV9 to TRBJ2-1, with D tentatively TRBD2 (6 bases). The CDR3 is 14 residues long. Deletions cut 0 bases from V and 5 bases from J, with 9 bases between. Germline CDR1 is SGDLS and CDR2 is YYNGEE. For the CDR3, the DNA is TGTGCCAGCAGCGTAGTGGCTAGCGACAATGAGCAGTTCTTC. Its translation: CASSVVASDNEQFF.

The chain carries TRBV7-9 and TRBJ2-7; 7 nucleotides align to TRBD1. V shed 3 bases and J 2 bases; nucleotides not matched to a gene: 1. CDR1 and CDR2 from the germline V gene are SEHNR and FQNEAQ (reference sequence). CDR3 length: 13 residues. CDR3 nucleotides: TGTGCCAGCAGCTTTGGGACAGCCTACGAGCAGTACTTC. Amino acid sequence: CASSFGTAYEQYF.

This clone came up a few times. This chain joins TRBV4-3 and TRBJ1-1, with a weak D call TRBD1 (5 bases). Germline V gene data show CDR1 as LGHNA and CDR2 as YSLEER. The CDR3 runs to 15 residues. V was cut by 3 bases and J by 1 base, with 12 bases left in between. CDR3 residues: CASSQYPGANTEAFF. The DNA of the CDR3 is TGCGCCAGCAGCCAGTACCCTGGGGCGAACACTGAAGCTTTCTTT.

The gene calls are TRBV27 and TRBJ1-3, with a possible D match to TRBD1 (5 bases). This CDR3 spans 14 amino acids. V gave up 2 bases and J gave up 2 bases, with 7 bases separating them. In germline, CDR1 is MNHEY, CDR2 SMNVEV (reference sequence). This CDR3 reads CASSLQGAGNTIYF. The CDR3 DNA reads as TGTGCCAGCAGTTTACAGGGCGCTGGAAACACCATATATTTT.

CDR3 protein: CASSPTLARSYNEQFF. CDR3 bases: TGTGCCAGCAGCCCCACACTAGCGAGGTCCTACAATGAGCAGTTCTTC. The J gene is TRBJ2-1, the V gene TRBV5-4, with 7 bases lining up with TRBD2. V shed 4 bases and J 1 base; nucleotides not matched to a gene: 8. This CDR3 has 16 amino acids. Germline V gene lookup returns CDR1 SGHNT and CDR2 YYREEE (reference sequence).

CDR3 sequence: CASSGVRDSSFYEQYF. Here the CDR3 DNA reads TGTGCCAGCAGCGGGGTTCGTGATAGTTCCTTCTACGAGCAGTACTTC. The V call is TRBV2, the J call TRBJ2-7; tentatively, D is TRBD2 (5 bases). The germline V and J ends were trimmed by 6 bases and 3 bases, with 21 bases remaining between them. Germline assignment: CDR1 SNHLY and CDR2 FYNNEI. This CDR3 is 16 amino acids long.

The V call is TRBV7-9, the J call TRBJ2-7, with TRBD1 as a possible D gene (5 bases). The CDR3 runs to 17 residues. The V end lost 4 bases, the J end lost 0 bases, and 19 bases lay between the germline ends. Germline V gene lookup returns CDR1 SEHNR and CDR2 FQNEAQ (reference sequence). CDR3: CASSSPRSWQGSYEQYF. The CDR3 nucleotides are TGTGCCAGCAGCTCCCCTAGGAGCTGGCAGGGCTCCTACGAGCAGTACTTC.

The chain employs TRBV10-2 and TRBJ1-4; tentatively, D is TRBD1 (5 bases). Trimming took off 5 bases at V and 8 bases at J, with 15 bases between the two ends. The CDR3 is 14 residues long. The germline V gene encodes CDR1 WSHSY and CDR2 SAAADI. In DNA form, the CDR3 reads TGCGCCAGCAGTCTCGGCGGGGGAGGAGAAAAACTGTTTTTT. Protein: CASSLGGGGEKLFF.